This TCR beta chain is drawn from a study of T cell changes during pregnancy in multiple sclerosis. The V gene lost 11 bases and the J gene lost 1 base, with 20 bases spanning the gap. Germline V lookup: CDR1 MNHNS, CDR2 SASEGT. This CDR3 region has 15 residues. Produced via immunoSEQ multiplex PCR; TCRdb's table is partial and in-frame only. The table has around 70,000 clones, just over 90% seen once. The sample was peripheral blood, taken after pregnancy. This clonotype originated in a female donor with multiple sclerosis, enrolled in a pregnancy study. The chain is built from TRBV6-1 and TRBJ1-1; no clear D gene. CDR3 DNA sequence: TGTGCCGGATTACCGTATGGAGTACCGAACACTGAAGCTTTCTTT. It encodes CAGLPYGVPNTEAFF.